The rows below give T cell receptor beta chains drawn from one sample of a study of tumor T cells in aggressive B-cell lymphoma. Produced via immunoSEQ multiplex PCR; TCRdb's table is partial and in-frame only. This sample has 9,000 to 13,000 clones; around 91% occur once, and the top ten carry about 2.2%. Sequenced sample: tumor tissue. The source of these receptors is an adult with diffuse large B cell lymphoma. Both conserved end residues are part of each CDR3.

CDR3: CASSEGQGYTGELFF
J: TRBJ2-2
V: TRBV6-1

CDR3: CASSPGGSGLGEQYF
J: TRBJ2-7
V: TRBV5-5

CDR3: CASSFSRVSTGELFF
J: TRBJ2-2
V: TRBV27

CDR3: CASSRGGTYNEQFF
J: TRBJ2-1
V: TRBV7-8

CDR3: CASSLGDRRFNEQFF
J: TRBJ2-1
V: TRBV5-1

CDR3: CASRGLDPAGQGTEAFF
J: TRBJ1-1
V: TRBV28

CDR3: CASSEGSSGRRNTQYF
J: TRBJ2-3
V: TRBV6-1

CDR3: CASSRMGQRGYTF
J: TRBJ1-2
V: TRBV27

CDR3: CASSQDFGHHYGYTF
J: TRBJ1-2
V: TRBV14

CDR3: CASSSGGVETQYF
J: TRBJ2-5
V: TRBV6-6

CDR3: CASSLRGSGANVLTF
J: TRBJ2-6
V: TRBV25-1

CDR3: CASTASGNPSEQYF
J: TRBJ2-7
V: TRBV6-5

CDR3: CASSQGRGMNTEAFF
J: TRBJ1-1
V: TRBV18

CDR3: CASSTSSGKYEQYF
J: TRBJ2-7
V: TRBV27

CDR3: CASYGGSREERRWEQFF
J: TRBJ2-1
V: TRBV27

CDR3: CASRGDYNEQFF
J: TRBJ2-1
V: TRBV6-6

CDR3: CASSLDQRGGGTDTQYF
J: TRBJ2-3
V: TRBV7-6

CDR3: CASSWGRGDATYNEQFF
J: TRBJ2-1
V: TRBV7-8

CDR3: CASSRTDEKLFF
J: TRBJ1-4
V: TRBV7-9

CDR3: CASILTGSNEKLFF
J: TRBJ1-4
V: TRBV6-5

CDR3: CASKPAGPGELFF
J: TRBJ2-2
V: TRBV7-2

CDR3: CASSVSQGITEAFF
J: TRBJ1-1
V: TRBV6-1

CDR3: CASSQGQYNSPLHF
J: TRBJ1-6
V: TRBV4-3

CDR3: CASSSLGVPVGSAKNIQYF
J: TRBJ2-4
V: TRBV27

CDR3: CASSHPPPGDYGYTF
J: TRBJ1-2
V: TRBV4-1

CDR3: CSVEETGYGNEQFF
J: TRBJ2-1
V: TRBV29-1

CDR3: CASGQVSNQPQHF
J: TRBJ1-5
V: TRBV27

CDR3: CASSFGITGELFF
J: TRBJ2-2
V: TRBV27

CDR3: CASTYAGQGTTEQFF
J: TRBJ2-1
V: TRBV4-1

CDR3: CATSRLTGGLQFF
J: TRBJ2-1
V: TRBV15

CDR3: CASSEARVQRGNTIYF
J: TRBJ1-3
V: TRBV6-1

CDR3: CASSTGTGSEAFF
J: TRBJ1-1
V: TRBV19

CDR3: CASSPRRQGGETQYF
J: TRBJ2-5
V: TRBV18

CDR3: CASSGDGTSGRQFF
J: TRBJ2-1
V: TRBV7-8

CDR3: CASSVESGFPNEKLFF
J: TRBJ1-4
V: TRBV9

CDR3: CASSTSQETQYF
J: TRBJ2-5
V: TRBV5-4

CDR3: CATRRGRENEQFF
J: TRBJ2-1
V: TRBV27

CDR3: CASMGQGRQPQHF
J: TRBJ1-5
V: TRBV19

CDR3: CASSFLTSGRSTDTQYF
J: TRBJ2-3
V: TRBV7-2

CDR3: CASSYWDRQETQYF
J: TRBJ2-5
V: TRBV28

CDR3: CASAWDRPRSGELFF
J: TRBJ2-2
V: TRBV6-1

CDR3: CASRFTSGRYNEQFF
J: TRBJ2-1
V: TRBV6-5

CDR3: CASSVGVAFGEKLFF
J: TRBJ1-4
V: TRBV9

CDR3: CASSIKSGKTEAFF
J: TRBJ1-1
V: TRBV6-5